This TCR beta chain was retrieved from a study of T cells in Graves' hyperthyroidism and ophthalmopathy. This CDR3 has 14 residues. The germline V gene encodes CDR1 SGHRS and CDR2 YFSETQ. V was clipped by 5 bases and J by 3 bases, with 15 bases between them. Researchers defined stable Graves' hyperthyroidism as no ophthalmopathy progression within 18 months. This clonotype was observed at least ten times. Researchers amplified the TCR beta CDR3 regions from RNA transcripts. Carried out on the TCR CDR3, a first-round RT-PCR used the HTBI primer set. TCRdb reanalysed the multiplex PCR reads using MiXCR and keeps one entry per CDR3 protein. The sample shows nearly 110,000 distinct CDR3 sequences, around a sixth of them seen only once.

This receptor was identified in a woman aged 45-65 years with Graves' hyperthyroidism. Sequencing input: blood. The chain is built from TRBV5-1 and TRBJ2-7, with D possibly TRBD1 on 6 matching bases. The CDR3 region has the DNA TGCGCCAGCAGTGTACAGGGTCCTGGCTACGAGCAGTACTTC. Protein product: CASSVQGPGYEQYF.